The clone carrying this T cell receptor (beta chain) appeared many times. Its antigen is unknown. The data were obtained in a study of identical twins. Broader study findings: The authors noted that invariant MAIT and iNKT cells could partly confound zero-insertion analyses.

Healthy Caucasian individuals made up all the donors. Unique molecular identifiers were in the cDNA, with template-switch universal primer binding. Each CDR3 protein gets one entry after TCRdb re-called the 5' RACE reads with MiXCR. The sample has about 700,000 distinct CDR3 sequences, over 5% seen once. The receptor was isolated from a man between 18 and 29 years old in good health. Sample: naive T cells sorted from blood.

The CDR3 sequence: CASSTGGQTQYF. For the CDR3, the DNA is TGTGCCAGCAGTACAGGGGGACAGACCCAGTACTTC. This sequence joins TRBV27 and TRBJ2-5; 8 nucleotides agree with TRBD1. The CDR3 runs 12 residues. Germline CDR1 and CDR2: MNHEY and SMNVEV (reference sequence). V shed 5 bases and J 6 bases; nucleotides not matched to a gene: 2.